This TCR beta chain was recorded in a study of OX40 agonist ivuxolimab in advanced cancers. As for the study more broadly: Ivuxolimab was an agonistic, fully human IgG2 monoclonal antibody directed against OX40 (CD134), a costimulatory receptor. The monotherapy dose-escalation portion (N of about 47 patients) of the phase I ivuxolimab trial is reported in the paper. Partial responses occurred in three dose-escalation patients: two with cutaneous melanoma and one with hepatocellular carcinoma. Intravenous ivuxolimab was administered to patients every 2 weeks at six dose levels: 0.01, 0.1, 0.3, 1.5, 3 and 10 mg/kg. In the dose-escalation cohort, 75% to 90% of patients were male, and the mean age was 60 years with a range of roughly 23 to 79. Among the roughly 52 dose-escalation patients, around 20 had hepatocellular carcinoma, around 15 melanoma, 9 renal cell carcinoma and 9 head and neck cancer. Prior anti-PD-1, anti-PD-L1 or anti-CTLA-4 therapy was permitted, and checkpoint inhibitors had been received by about two fifths of dose-escalation patients. Peripheral TCRbeta sequencing aimed to test whether ivuxolimab altered TCR sequence diversity and caused clonal T-cell expansion.

For sequencing of the TCRbeta CDR3 region, genomic DNA was extracted from the sorted cells. TCRbeta CDR3 regions were sequenced using the immunoSEQ Assay. Drawn from immuneACCESS, this table holds only the in-frame rearrangements with V and J called that TCRdb kept. Clones are partly lost; checked studies trace under half to an unresolved V gene and leave the rest unexplained. Recorded for this sample are fewer than 20,000 clones; approximately 84% of them occurred a single time. The top ten constitute approximately 3.9% of the sample. The CDR3 holds 15 amino acids from the cysteine to the phenylalanine. The retained sequence is limited to the CDR3, 45 bases, with the frame set at the first base. CDR1 and CDR2, per the germline V gene, are SGHRS and YFSETQ. V has 2 bases trimmed and J has 10 bases trimmed; junction bases matching no gene number 10. Results and caveats for the whole study, not just this receptor: On average, CD8+ T cells showed more expanded clones than CD4+ T cells after ivuxolimab. Partial responders in the 0.1-3.0 mg/kg groups had among the lowest normalized peripheral clonal expansion, especially among CD8+ T cells. Low levels of normalized T-cell clonal expansion were also seen in some patients who did not respond. At doses from 0.1 to 3.0 mg/kg, clonal expansion was seen in both CD4+ and CD8+ blood T cells between baseline and week 6. The antigen specificity of the clonally expanded peripheral T cells was not determined.

The trial excluded patients who had a history of autoimmune disease or were on systemic immunosuppression. Peripheral blood for TCR sequencing was collected from all dose cohorts at baseline, on cycle 4 day 1, and on cycle 7 day 1. Samples were obtained from an open-label, multicenter, first-in-human phase I dose-escalation trial of ivuxolimab. Adults with locally advanced or metastatic melanoma, renal cell carcinoma, hepatocellular carcinoma or head and neck squamous cell carcinoma were enrolled in the trial. CD4+ and CD8+ T cells were sorted separately from peripheral blood before TCR sequencing. Worth noting for this clone: What this receptor recognizes is not known. No base qualities exist here, and no much larger clone lies one base off it.

The sample in question was CD4+ or CD8+ T cells sorted from blood, obtained in a trial of the OX40 agonist ivuxolimab. The chain employs TRBV5-1 and TRBJ2-1, with 9 bases in between that match TRBD2. The sequence came from an adult with an advanced solid tumor such as melanoma, head and neck, liver or kidney cancer. In nucleotides, the sequence is TGCGCCAGCAGCTTTAGTAGCGGGAGTGTCGGGGAGCAGTTCTTC. Translated, this is CASSFSSGSVGEQFF.